The rows below give T cell receptor beta chains drawn from one sample of a study of blood T cell repertoires in COVID-19. This table comes from immunoSEQ multiplex PCR, and its TCRdb copy is limited to in-frame clones, with some not included. The repertoire has tens of thousands of clones, 80% to 90% of them found once; the top ten carry 2%. The source material was peripheral blood. The receptor set was obtained from a young man with acute or convalescent COVID-19. CDR3s include the opening cysteine and the closing phenylalanine or tryptophan. A D gene is named only where the DNA matches it firmly. Part of the rows lack a size; the others show once, few, many or a class for expanded clones.

D	V	size	J	CDR3	DNA
NA	TRBV6-5	NA	TRBJ1-2	CASSLYREFKRHGYTF	TGTGCCAGCAGTTTATACAGGGAATTTAAGAGGCATGGCTACACCTTC
NA	TRBV6-6	NA	TRBJ2-2	CASSLRVGAGELFF	TGTGCCAGCAGCCTAAGGGTAGGGGCCGGGGAGCTGTTTTTT
TRBD1	TRBV30	NA	TRBJ1-2	CAWGQGGYGYTF	TGTGCCTGGGGGCAGGGGGGCTATGGCTACACCTTC
NA	TRBV4-3	NA	TRBJ2-1	CASSQVGRSGDEQFF	TGCGCCAGCAGCCAAGTGGGCAGGTCTGGCGATGAGCAGTTCTTC
NA	TRBV5-1	NA	TRBJ2-7	CASSLDPSSYEQYF	TGCGCCAGCAGCTTAGATCCCAGCTCCTACGAGCAGTACTTC
TRBD1	TRBV14	NA	TRBJ1-2	CASSQEFGQGTYGYTF	TGTGCCAGCAGCCAAGAATTTGGACAGGGAACCTATGGCTACACCTTC
NA	TRBV7-2	NA	TRBJ1-3	CASSRIVAVGNTIYF	TGTGCCAGCAGCCGGATAGTCGCGGTCGGAAACACCATATATTTT
TRBD1	TRBV19	NA	TRBJ1-5	CASSTRTGGFNQPQHF	TGTGCCAGTAGTACTCGGACAGGGGGCTTCAATCAGCCCCAGCATTTT
NA	TRBV30	NA	TRBJ1-1	CAWRKIQVRAFF	TGTGCCTGGAGGAAGATTCAGGTCCGAGCTTTCTTT
TRBD2	TRBV27	NA	TRBJ2-5	CASSAGLADQETQYF	TGTGCCAGCAGCGCGGGACTAGCGGACCAAGAGACCCAGTACTTC
NA	TRBV2	NA	TRBJ1-2	CASSEGRQSYGYTF	TGTGCCAGCAGTGAAGGGAGACAGTCATATGGCTACACCTTC
TRBD2	TRBV27	NA	TRBJ2-1	CASSGLAANNEQFF	TGTGCCAGCAGTGGACTAGCGGCTAACAATGAGCAGTTCTTC
NA	TRBV2	NA	TRBJ1-2	CASSISNYGYTF	TGTGCCAGCAGTATATCTAACTATGGCTACACCTTC
NA	TRBV11-2	NA	TRBJ1-5	CASSLDYNQPQHF	TGTGCCAGCAGCTTAGACTATAATCAGCCCCAGCATTTT
NA	TRBV5-1	NA	TRBJ2-7	CASRYGGGSPYEQYF	TGCGCCAGCCGCTACGGTGGGGGGTCGCCCTACGAGCAGTACTTC
TRBD1	TRBV4-1	NA	TRBJ1-5	CASSQDWGQGTVQHF	TGCGCCAGCAGCCAAGACTGGGGACAGGGGACAGTCCAGCATTTT
NA	TRBV2	NA	TRBJ2-1	CASSEALRGFF	TGTGCCAGCAGTGAAGCGCTTCGGGGGTTCTTC
NA	TRBV2	NA	TRBJ1-2	CASSETRVSSVHGYTF	TGTGCCAGCAGTGAAACTAGGGTCTCAAGCGTCCATGGCTACACCTTC
TRBD2	TRBV27	once	TRBJ2-3	CASSHGGTDTQYF	TGTGCCAGCAGTCACGGGGGGACAGATACGCAGTATTTT
NA	TRBV18	NA	TRBJ2-3	CASSLDSITDTQYF	TGTGCCAGCTCGCTAGACAGTATCACAGATACGCAGTATTTT
NA	TRBV18	once	TRBJ2-2	CASSPQTGFGELFF	TGTGCCAGCTCACCCCAGACAGGATTCGGGGAGCTGTTTTTT
NA	TRBV4-3	NA	TRBJ2-7	CASSVGSASSYEQYF	TGCGCCAGCAGCGTGGGGAGCGCCAGCTCCTACGAGCAGTACTTC
NA	TRBV3-1/TRBV3-2	NA	TRBJ1-1	CASAPFINTEAFF	TGTGCCAGCGCGCCTTTTATTAACACTGAAGCTTTCTTT
TRBD1	TRBV10-2	NA	TRBJ1-2	CASSEGRTGGNYGYTF	TGCGCCAGCAGTGAGGGTAGGACAGGGGGCAACTATGGCTACACCTTC